The T cell receptor (beta chain) under discussion was sequenced for a study of shared clonotypes between healthy human individuals. Study as a whole: The cohort comprised a couple of women and a few men. Their ages spanned 18 to 49 years.

The data were produced by immunoSEQ multiplex PCR, yet TCRdb's version contains in-frame clones alone and is incomplete. The sample has under 1,100,000 clones, under 80% seen once; the top ten hold 1.2% to 1.5%. Naive CD4+ cells were CD45RA-selected; the remaining cells were memory. Regarding this clone: This sample also contains other DNA sequences that code for the same CDR3.

The TCR originated in a man younger than 35 in good health. Material: memory CD4+ T cells sorted from blood. Noted subset: CD45RA-negative fraction.

CDR3 coding DNA: TGTGCCAGCAGCGTATTACAGGGTGCCAATGAGCAGTTCTTC. It translates to CASSVLQGANEQFF. The chain links TRBV9 to TRBJ2-1; D is perhaps TRBD1 (6 bases). The CDR3 is 14 residues long. The V end lost 1 base, the J end lost 6 bases, and 11 bases lay between the germline ends. Looked up from germline, CDR1 is SGDLS and CDR2 is YYNGEE.